This T cell receptor beta chain is from a study of T cell responses to AZD1222 COVID-19 vaccine. Whole-study findings and limits: When two AZD1222 doses had been given, Spike-specific TCR breadth and depth rose.

Germline V gene data show CDR1 as SGHNT and CDR2 as YYREEE (reference sequence). CDR3 size: 13 residues. The V gene lost 0 bases and the J gene lost 7 bases, with 7 bases spanning the gap. Here immunoSEQ multiplex PCR was the method, and the copy in TCRdb shows in-frame clones only, minus some. The sample lists 100,000 to 150,000 clones; 90% were seen once. A remark on this clone: The antigen is undetermined.

Here the sequenced sample was peripheral blood, taken on day 0 of AZD1222 vaccination. This chain links TRBV5-4 with TRBJ2-2; no reliable D call. This sequence originates from an adult in good health. The CDR3 DNA sequence: TGTGCCAGCAGCTTGGATAGTTTCGGGGAGCTGTTTTTT. As protein: CASSLDSFGELFF.